This TCR beta chain was identified during a study of vaccination and CD4 T cells after COVID-19. About the research overall: Six males and four females constituted the convalescent cohort, two of whom were Hispanic.

Sequencing of DNA taken from cultured CD4+ T cells relied on the Oncomine TCR Beta short-read assay. TCRdb called the PCR reads again in MiXCR, with one record for every CDR3 protein. The table includes 4,000 or so distinct CDR3 sequences, around two fifths detected once. In regard to this clonotype: What it binds is unknown.

Study-level points and caveats: Early timepoints after natural infection were not analyzed in these convalescent patients. Among those convalescent, a median roughly 90% of reactive clones emerged solely post-vaccination. Vaccine-specific clones in convalescent patients were spike mono-reactive in 304 of 307 cases.

Described treatment: roughly 11-day PBMC culture with coronavirus spike peptide pools or control peptides (ViraFEST assay). The unexposed donor gave CD4+ T cells before the COVID-19 pandemic (2011-2018). Germline V gives CDR1 SNHLY, CDR2 FYNNEI. The CDR3 length is 19 residues. V gave up 4 bases and J gave up 5 bases, with 29 bases separating them. Sequences were obtained from CD4+ T cells from blood, cultured in vitro. The gene calls are TRBV2 and TRBJ1-2, with D possibly being TRBD1 (6 bases). The receptor's source is a human donor in good health. The CDR3 nucleotides are TGTGCCAGCAGTGTACCAACTCAGGGGTTAATGGGACGAGTTTATGGCTACACCTTC. Residues: CASSVPTQGLMGRVYGYTF. Based on the CDR3 plus reference TRBV2 and TRBJ1-2, the full variable domain is EPEVTQTPSHQVTQMGQEVILRCVPISNHLYFYWYRQILGQKVEFLVSFYNNEISEKSEIFDDQFSVERPDGSNFTLKIRSTKLEDSAMYFCASSVPTQGLMGRVYGYTFGSGTRLTVV.